This TCR beta chain was recorded in a study of blood T cells in healthy people across ages. Study results and limitations: The unsorted PBMCs prevented any conclusive comparison of naive versus antigen-experienced cells. TCR beta diversity, measured per million T cells, fell in a roughly linear way with age.

This clonotype came up many times. Its antigen is currently unknown. PCR was performed a second time for roughly 7 to 11 cycles using a sample-barcoded 5' primer and a J-beta primer mix. Carrying 12 random nucleotides, a template-switch adaptor labeled each individual cDNA molecule. TCRdb re-called the 5' RACE reads with MiXCR, one entry per CDR3 protein. Of 1.5 million to 2 million distinct CDR3 sequences listed, roughly 49% were seen once; the top ten hold roughly 2%. The CDR3 has 14 residues. The V gene lost 2 bases and the J gene lost 10 bases, with 12 bases spanning the gap. The germline V gene encodes CDR1 MNHEY and CDR2 SVGAGI.

The rearrangement joins TRBV6-5 to TRBJ1-6; tentatively, D is TRBD1 (6 bases). The sequencing input was blood. The clonotype originates from a woman between 40 and 55 years old in good health. CDR3 DNA sequence: TGTGCCAGCAGTTACGGGGGCGCGAACTCACCCCTCCACTTT. This codes for CASSYGGANSPLHF.